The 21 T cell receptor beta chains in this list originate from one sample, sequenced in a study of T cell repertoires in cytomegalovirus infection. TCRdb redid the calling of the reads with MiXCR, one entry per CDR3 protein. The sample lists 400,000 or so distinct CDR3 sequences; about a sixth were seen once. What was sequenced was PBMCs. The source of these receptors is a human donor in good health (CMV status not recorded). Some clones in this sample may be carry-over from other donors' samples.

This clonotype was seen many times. CDR3: CASSGPTGQETQYF. The CDR3, as DNA: TGTGCCAGCTCCGGCCCCACCGGCCAAGAGACCCAGTACTTC. The rearrangement joins TRBV7-7 to TRBJ2-5; D is unclear. Germline CDR1 and CDR2: SSHAT and FNYEAQ (reference sequence). Between the trimmed V and J ends, which lost 8 bases and 1 base, there was a span of 14 bases. The CDR3 is 14 amino acids.

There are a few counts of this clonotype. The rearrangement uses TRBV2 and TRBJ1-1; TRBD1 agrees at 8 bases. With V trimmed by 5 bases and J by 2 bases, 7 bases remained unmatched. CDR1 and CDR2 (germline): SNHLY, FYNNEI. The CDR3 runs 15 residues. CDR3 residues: CASSHTDRGNTEAFF. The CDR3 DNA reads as TGTGCCAGCAGTCACACTGACAGGGGAAACACTGAAGCTTTCTTT. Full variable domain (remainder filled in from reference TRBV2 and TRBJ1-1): EPEVTQTPSHQVTQMGQEVILRCVPISNHLYFYWYRQILGQKVEFLVSFYNNEISEKSEIFDDQFSVERPDGSNFTLKIRSTKLEDSAMYFCASSHTDRGNTEAFFGQGTRLTVV.

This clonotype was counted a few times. The CDR3 sequence is CASSPLGTTDTQYF. CDR3 nucleotides: TGTGCCAGCTCACCACTTGGGACGACAGATACGCAGTATTTT. The chain has TRBV18 and TRBJ2-3; either TRBD1 or TRBD2 may fit D (5 bases each). Germline V CDR1 and CDR2: KGHSH, LQKENI. The CDR3 totals 14 residues. The germline V and J ends were trimmed by 1 base and 3 bases, with 8 bases remaining between them.

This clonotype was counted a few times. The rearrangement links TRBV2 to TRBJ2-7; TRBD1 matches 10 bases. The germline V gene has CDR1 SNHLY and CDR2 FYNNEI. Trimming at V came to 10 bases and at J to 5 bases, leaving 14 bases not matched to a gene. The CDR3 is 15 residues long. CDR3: CATLQRDRGSHEQYF. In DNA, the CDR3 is TGTGCCACCCTACAACGGGACAGGGGTTCCCACGAGCAGTACTTC.

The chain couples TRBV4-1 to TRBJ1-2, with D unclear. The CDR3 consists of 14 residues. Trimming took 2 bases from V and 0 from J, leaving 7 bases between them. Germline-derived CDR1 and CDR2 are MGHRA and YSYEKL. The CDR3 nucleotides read TGCGCCAGCAGCCAAACAAGAGCTAACTATGGCTACACCTTC. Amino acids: CASSQTRANYGYTF.

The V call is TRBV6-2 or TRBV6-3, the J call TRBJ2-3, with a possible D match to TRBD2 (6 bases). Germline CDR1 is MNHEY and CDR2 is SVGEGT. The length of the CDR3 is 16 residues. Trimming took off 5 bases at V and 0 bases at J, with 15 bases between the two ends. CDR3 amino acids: CASSRGTEYSTDTQYF. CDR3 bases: TGTGCCAGCAGTCGGGGGACCGAATATAGCACAGATACGCAGTATTTT.

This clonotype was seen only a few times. The CDR3 sequence: CASAHSGARNEQFF. The CDR3, as DNA: TGTGCCAGCGCTCATTCGGGGGCCCGCAATGAGCAGTTCTTC. J is TRBJ2-1 and V is TRBV6-1, with D perhaps assigned TRBD1 or TRBD2 (6 bases each). The V end lost 8 bases, the J end lost 6 bases, and 17 bases lay between the germline ends. The CDR3 runs to 14 residues. The V gene's germline CDR1 is MNHNS and CDR2 SASEGT.

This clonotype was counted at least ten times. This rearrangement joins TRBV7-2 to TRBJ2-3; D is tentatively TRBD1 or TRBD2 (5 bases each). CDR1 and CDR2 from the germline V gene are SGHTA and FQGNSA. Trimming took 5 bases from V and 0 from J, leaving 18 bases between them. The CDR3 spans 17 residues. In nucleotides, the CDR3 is TGTGCCAGCAGCCGTACAGGCGGGCCCACTAGCACAGATACGCAGTATTTT. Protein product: CASSRTGGPTSTDTQYF. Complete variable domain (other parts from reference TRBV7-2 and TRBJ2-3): GAGVSQSPSNKVTEKGKDVELRCDPISGHTALYWYRQSLGQGLEFLIYFQGNSAPDKSGLPSDRFSAERTGGSVSTLTIQRTQQEDSAVYLCASSRTGGPTSTDTQYFGPGTRLTVL.

The CDR3 coding sequence is TGCAGCGTTCGACTAGTCGGGACCCAGTACTTC. Translation: CSVRLVGTQYF. V gene TRBV29-1 combines with J gene TRBJ2-5; the D gene is possibly TRBD2 (6 bases). Trimming removed 5 bases from V and 7 bases from J, with 11 bases in between. Germline values: CDR1 SQVTM, CDR2 ANQGSEA. CDR3 length: 11 residues.

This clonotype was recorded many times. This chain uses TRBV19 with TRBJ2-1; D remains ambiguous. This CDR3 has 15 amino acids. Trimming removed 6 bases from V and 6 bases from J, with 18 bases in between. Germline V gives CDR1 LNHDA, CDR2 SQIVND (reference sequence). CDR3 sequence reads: CASSKLLMESNEQFF. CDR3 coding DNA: TGTGCCAGTAGCAAGCTGCTGATGGAGAGCAATGAGCAGTTCTTC.

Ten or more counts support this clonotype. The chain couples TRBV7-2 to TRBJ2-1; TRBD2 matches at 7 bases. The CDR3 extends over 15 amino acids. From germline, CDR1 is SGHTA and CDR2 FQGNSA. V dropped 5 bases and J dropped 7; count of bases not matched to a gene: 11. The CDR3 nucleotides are TGTGCCAGCAGCCTGGGACTAACGGCGGGGAATGAGCAGTTCTTC. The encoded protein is CASSLGLTAGNEQFF.

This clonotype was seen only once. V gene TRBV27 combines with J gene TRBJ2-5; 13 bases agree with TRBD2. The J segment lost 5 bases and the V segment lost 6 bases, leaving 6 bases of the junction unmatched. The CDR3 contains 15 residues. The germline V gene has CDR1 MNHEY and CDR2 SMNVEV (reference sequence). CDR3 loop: CASRKTSGRWETQYF. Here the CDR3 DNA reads TGTGCCAGCAGGAAGACTAGCGGGAGGTGGGAGACCCAGTACTTC.

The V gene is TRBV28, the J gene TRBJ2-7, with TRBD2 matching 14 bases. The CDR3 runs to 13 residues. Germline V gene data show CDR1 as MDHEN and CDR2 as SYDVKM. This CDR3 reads CASSSTSGGAFRV. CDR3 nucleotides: TGTGCCAGCAGTTCGACTAGCGGGGGGGCCTTTAGAGTC.

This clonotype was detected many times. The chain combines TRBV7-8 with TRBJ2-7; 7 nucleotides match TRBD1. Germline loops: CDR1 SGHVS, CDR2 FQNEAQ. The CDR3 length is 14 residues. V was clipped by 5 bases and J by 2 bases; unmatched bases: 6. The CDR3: CASSIGQATYEQYF. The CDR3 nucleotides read TGTGCCAGCAGCATCGGACAGGCCACCTACGAGCAGTACTTC.

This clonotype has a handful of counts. The CDR3 reads CASTRGAGGYTF. The CDR3 DNA sequence: TGTGCCAGCACCCGGGGGGCCGGGGGCTACACCTTC. The gene calls are TRBV7-9 and TRBJ1-2, with TRBD1 as a possible D gene (6 bases). Germline CDR1 SEHNR, CDR2 FQNEAQ (reference sequence). Trimming took 7 bases from V and 8 from J, leaving 14 bases between them. CDR3 length: 12 amino acids.

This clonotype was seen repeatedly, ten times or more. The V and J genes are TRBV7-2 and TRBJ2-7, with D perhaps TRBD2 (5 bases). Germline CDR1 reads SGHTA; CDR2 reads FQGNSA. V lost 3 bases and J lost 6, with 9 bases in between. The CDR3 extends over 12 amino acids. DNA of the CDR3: TGTGCCAGCAGCTTTGAACGGGGCGAGCAGTACTTC. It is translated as CASSFERGEQYF.

The CDR3 loop is CASSFESDWTYEQYF. The CDR3 bases are TGTGCCAGCAGCTTCGAGAGTGACTGGACCTACGAGCAGTACTTC. This chain links TRBV7-9 with TRBJ2-7; unclear D gene. The CDR3 contains 15 residues. Trimming left V 3 bases short and J 2 bases short, with 14 bases between. CDR1 SEHNR and CDR2 FQNEAQ come from the germline V gene (reference sequence).

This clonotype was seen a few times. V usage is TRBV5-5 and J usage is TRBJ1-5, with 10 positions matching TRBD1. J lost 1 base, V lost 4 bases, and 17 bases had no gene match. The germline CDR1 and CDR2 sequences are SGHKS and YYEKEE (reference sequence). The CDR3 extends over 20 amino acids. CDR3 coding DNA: TGTGCCAGCAGCCCCGCTTTCGGGACAGGGGATCTCGGGAGCAATCAGCCCCAGCATTTT. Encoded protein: CASSPAFGTGDLGSNQPQHF.

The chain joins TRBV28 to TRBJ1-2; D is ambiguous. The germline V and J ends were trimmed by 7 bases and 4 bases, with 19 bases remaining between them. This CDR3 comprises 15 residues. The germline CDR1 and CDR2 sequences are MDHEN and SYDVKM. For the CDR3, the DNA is TGTGCCAGCACCCCGTCCCCCTACCAGATCTATGGCTACACCTTC. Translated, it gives CASTPSPYQIYGYTF.

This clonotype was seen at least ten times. CDR3 in DNA: TGTGCCAGCAGCTTACTAGCGGGGGGGCAAGAGACCCAGTACTTC. Residues: CASSLLAGGQETQYF. The genes are TRBV7-2 and TRBJ2-5, with 12 bases aligning to TRBD2. Germline lookup yields CDR1 SGHTA and CDR2 FQGNSA. V was pared by 2 bases and J by 2 bases, with 0 bases of the junction left unmatched. The CDR3 runs to 15 residues.

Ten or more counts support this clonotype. The CDR3 nucleotides read TGTGCCAGCAGCCCCTCACCCCAGCGGTTCACAGATACGCAGTATTTT. Its translation is CASSPSPQRFTDTQYF. V and J are TRBV7-9 and TRBJ2-3, with a weak D call TRBD2 (5 bases). With 5 bases removed from V and 2 bases from J, the gap between germline ends came to 17 bases. From germline, CDR1 is SEHNR and CDR2 FQNEAQ (reference sequence). The length of the CDR3 is 16 residues.